This TCR beta chain was documented in a study of blood T cell repertoires in COVID-19. About the research overall: Collection of acute and convalescent COVID-19 samples took place in the United States, Italy and Spain. The cDNA or gDNA used as material had been derived from T cells, B-cell-depleted T cells, or PBMCs.

This clone was detected once. Authors' analysis steps: Scientists estimated how many nucleated cells there were by amplifying reference gene primers. Only in-frame clones appear in the TCRdb table, and some are missing; sequencing was by immunoSEQ multiplex PCR. V and J calls plus clone size are reproduced from that table; the DNA served to infer D and trimming. The table includes around 380,000 clones, roughly 86% detected once. Trimming cost V 1 base and J 4 bases, with 11 bases left between them. Per the germline V gene, CDR1 is LGHDT and CDR2 is YNNKEL (reference sequence). The CDR3 totals 15 residues.

V usage is TRBV3-1 (or the pseudogene TRBV3-2) and J usage is TRBJ1-3; D gene uncertain. This sequence originates from a human donor with acute or convalescent COVID-19. The donor label of this sample is uncertain. Sequencing was done on a sample of peripheral blood. CDR3 residues: CASSQGWHSGNTIYF. CDR3 DNA: TGTGCCAGCAGCCAAGGATGGCATTCGGGAAACACCATATATTTT.